In this sample, the clone carrying this TCR beta chain turned up a few times. The CDR3 loop spans 15 amino acids. J lost 0 bases, V lost 0 bases, and 2 bases had no gene match. Germline values: CDR1 SGHTA, CDR2 FQGNSA. The source of the sample is a study of spatial heterogeneity in lung cancer. Looking at the study overall: There were, on average, more than 8.5 raw-read appearances for each unique TCR and UMI combination.

Every TCR cDNA molecule carried a tag that served as a unique molecular identifier. MiXCR, applied by TCRdb to the 5' RACE reads, yields one record per CDR3 protein. The sample contains some 100,000 distinct CDR3 sequences, about 12% of which appear only once. Time point denoted: sample taken at primary tumor resection. Sequencing was performed on whole RNA extracted from tumor and nontumor lung tissue, or from frozen PBMC, and the material was left unsorted. The cohort: 70 to 85 early-stage, untreated non-small cell lung cancer patients. This sequence was found in a male donor with early-stage non-small cell lung cancer. J is TRBJ2-7 and V is TRBV7-2; TRBD2 matches 7 bases. The sequences come from PBMCs, collected at surgery. CDR3 bases: TGTGCCAGCAGCTTAGCCCGCGGGAGCTCCTACGAGCAGTACTTC. Protein product: CASSLARGSSYEQYF.